Listed here are 18 T cell receptor beta chains from one sample, sequenced in a study of OX40 agonist ivuxolimab in advanced cancers. Repertoires were generated with immunoSEQ multiplex PCR, while TCRdb's copy carries only in-frame clones and drops some. Counted here are about 39,000 clones, 90% to 95% occurring once; the ten biggest clones make up around 20%. Sequencing was performed on CD4+ or CD8+ T cells sorted from blood, taken in a trial of the OX40 agonist ivuxolimab. These receptor sequences come from an adult with an advanced solid tumor such as melanoma, head and neck, liver or kidney cancer.

The chain uses TRBV2 and TRBJ1-2, with 9 bases lining up with TRBD1. The CDR3 is 14 residues long. V shed 5 bases and J 6 bases; nucleotides not matched to a gene: 7. Germline V lookup: CDR1 SNHLY, CDR2 FYNNEI. The DNA for the CDR3 is TGTGCCAGCAGTTGGGGACAGGGCATCGATGGCTACACCTTC. It codes for CASSWGQGIDGYTF.

The chain links TRBV5-8 to TRBJ2-7, with 7 nucleotides matching TRBD1. The germline V gene has CDR1 SGHTS and CDR2 YDEGEE. The CDR3 is made up of 9 amino acids. The DNA for the CDR3 is TGTGCCAGCAGCGTTTCAGGGGGAGTC. Translating it yields CASSVSGGV.

The chain combines TRBV21-1 with TRBJ2-2. TRBV21-1 is given as a pseudogene. The CDR3 sequence is 13 residues long. The CDR3 bases are TGTGCCAGCAGGGGGCGGGTCACCGGGGAGCTGTTTTTT. Translating gives CASRGRVTGELFF.

The count of this clone is one. The chain combines TRBV10-2 with TRBJ2-7, with D possibly matching TRBD1 (5 bases). V was trimmed by 3 bases and J by 5 bases, leaving 14 bases between them. From germline, CDR1 is WSHSY and CDR2 SAAADI. This CDR3 is built from 14 residues. CDR3 bases: TGCGCCAGCAGTGATTGGGGCAACACACACGAGCAGTACTTC. It codes for CASSDWGNTHEQYF.

The rearrangement joins TRBV28 to TRBJ1-5; the match to TRBD1 covers 8 bases. Germline values: CDR1 MDHEN, CDR2 SYDVKM. The CDR3 has 15 residues. Trimming removed 7 bases from V and 6 bases from J; junction bases left unmatched: 11. The CDR3 bases are TGTGCCAGCACCAACCAAGGACAGGGCGGTCAGCCCCAGCATTTT. Its protein product is CASTNQGQGGQPQHF.

This clone was counted once. Other DNA variants within this sample encode the same CDR3. The J gene is TRBJ2-1, the V gene TRBV7-9, with D uncertain. CDR3 length equals 12 residues. The germline CDR1 and CDR2 sequences are SEHNR and FQNEAQ (reference sequence). Trimming pared 4 bases from V and 4 bases from J, leaving 5 bases between. This CDR3 reads CASSSQYNEQFF. CDR3 DNA sequence: TGTGCCAGCAGCTCTCAGTACAATGAGCAGTTCTTC.

This clone appeared once. This chain links TRBV14 with TRBJ1-2, with 8 bases identical to TRBD1. The V segment lost 2 bases and the J segment 1 base; nucleotides outside the gene matches: 30. Per germline, CDR1 SGHDN and CDR2 FVKESK. The CDR3 is 24 residues long. This CDR3 reads CASSQWAPLLPPGQVHGHNYGYTF. The CDR3, as DNA: TGTGCCAGCAGCCAATGGGCCCCCTTACTACCACCGGGACAGGTTCATGGACATAACTATGGCTACACCTTC. Complete variable domain (other parts from reference TRBV14 and TRBJ1-2): EAGVTQFPSHSVIEKGQTVTLRCDPISGHDNLYWYRRVMGKEIKFLLHFVKESKQDESGMPNNRFLAERTGGTYSTLKVQPAELEDSGVYFCASSQWAPLLPPGQVHGHNYGYTFGSGTRLTVV.

This chain links TRBV5-1 with TRBJ2-7; perhaps D is TRBD1 or TRBD2 (5 bases each). Per the germline V gene, CDR1 is SGHRS and CDR2 is YFSETQ. V lost 7 bases, J lost 0 bases, and 17 bases lay in between. CDR3 length equals 15 residues. This chain's CDR3 is CASRWGSYSSYEQYF. CDR3 in DNA: TGCGCCAGCCGCTGGGGGTCTTACAGCTCCTACGAGCAGTACTTC.

The chain links TRBV28 to TRBJ1-5; D is uncertain. Germline V gene sequence: CDR1 MDHEN, CDR2 SYDVKM. Trimming left V 6 bases short and J 0 bases short, with 12 bases between. The CDR3 contains 15 residues. CDR3 bases: TGTGCCAGCAGCCTCGACGGATATAGCAATCAGCCCCAGCATTTT. This encodes CASSLDGYSNQPQHF.

This chain joins TRBV19 and TRBJ1-5; D gene uncertain. Between the trimmed V and J ends, which lost 0 bases and 5 bases, there was a span of 5 bases. Per germline, CDR1 LNHDA and CDR2 SQIVND (reference sequence). The CDR3 runs 13 residues. The CDR3 loop reads CASSIERDQPQHF. The CDR3 DNA reads as TGTGCCAGTAGTATAGAACGGGATCAGCCCCAGCATTTT.

CDR3 sequence reads: CASSQDWAASGYGYTF. CDR3 coding DNA: TGTGCCAGCAGCCAAGATTGGGCCGCCTCGGGCTATGGCTACACCTTC. The chain recombines TRBV4-2 with TRBJ1-2; D gene ambiguous. The V end lost 0 bases, the J end lost 4 bases, and 15 bases lay between the germline ends. CDR1 is LGHNA and CDR2 is YNFKEQ in the germline V gene. The CDR3 is 16 residues long.

This rearrangement joins TRBV9 to TRBJ2-7, with 8 bases matching TRBD1. Germline-derived CDR1 and CDR2 are SGDLS and YYNGEE. The CDR3 spans 14 residues. V shed 3 bases and J 5 bases; nucleotides not matched to a gene: 7. In DNA form, the CDR3 reads TGTGCCAGCAGCGGGGCCAGGGGGCCGGACGAGCAGTACTTC. It specifies CASSGARGPDEQYF.

The V call is TRBV14, the J call TRBJ2-4; 10 bases are a match to TRBD2. V gave up 4 bases and J gave up 5 bases; unmatched junction bases: 17. The CDR3 has 19 amino acids. The germline V gene encodes CDR1 SGHDN and CDR2 FVKESK. The DNA for the CDR3 is TGTGCCAGCAGCCGGGACAGACTAGCGGGCCTATCCCTCCAAAACATTCAGTACTTC. Translated, it gives CASSRDRLAGLSLQNIQYF.

The chain links TRBV6-1 to TRBJ2-7; weak D call: TRBD2 (5 bases). The CDR3 runs to 13 residues. The germline V gene has CDR1 MNHNS and CDR2 SASEGT. V was pared by 6 bases and J by 2 bases, with 11 bases between. The CDR3 reads CASSPGSTYEQYF. CDR3 bases: TGTGCCAGCAGCCCGGGGAGCACCTACGAGCAGTACTTC.

V usage is TRBV6-5 and J usage is TRBJ1-5; D perhaps matches TRBD1 (5 bases). CDR3 length: 14 residues. Germline V gene lookup returns CDR1 MNHEY and CDR2 SVGAGI. V was shortened by 6 bases and J by 1 base, with 10 bases between the two germline ends. Here the CDR3 reads CASSPQDSNQPQHF. CDR3 sequence (DNA): TGTGCCAGCAGCCCACAGGACAGCAATCAGCCCCAGCATTTT.

In this sample, this clone turned up a few times. The V and J genes are TRBV27 and TRBJ1-1; 9 bases line up with TRBD1. Per germline, CDR1 MNHEY and CDR2 SMNVEV (reference sequence). The CDR3 runs to 13 residues. The J segment lost 8 bases and the V segment lost 5 bases, leaving 6 bases of the junction unmatched. The CDR3 loop reads CASSKTGGGEAFF. The CDR3 bases are TGTGCCAGCAGTAAAACAGGGGGCGGGGAAGCTTTCTTT.

The chain couples TRBV5-4 to TRBJ2-7; the match to TRBD1 covers 7 bases. J was trimmed by 2 bases and V by 4 bases; bases with no gene match: 12. Germline CDR1 reads SGHNT; CDR2 reads YYREEE (reference sequence). The CDR3 sequence is 16 residues long. The CDR3 coding sequence is TGTGCCAGCAGCCGGAAGGACCGGGACAGACCCTACGAGCAGTACTTC. As protein: CASSRKDRDRPYEQYF.

The gene calls are TRBV4-1 and TRBJ2-7, with D possibly being TRBD1 (6 bases). This CDR3 region has 13 residues. Trimming shortened V by 2 bases and J by 5 bases, and 10 bases separated the two germline ends. The germline CDR1 and CDR2 sequences are MGHRA and YSYEKL. The CDR3 DNA reads as TGCGCCAGCAGCCAAAGGGGGTACGACGAGCAGTACTTC. This translates into CASSQRGYDEQYF.